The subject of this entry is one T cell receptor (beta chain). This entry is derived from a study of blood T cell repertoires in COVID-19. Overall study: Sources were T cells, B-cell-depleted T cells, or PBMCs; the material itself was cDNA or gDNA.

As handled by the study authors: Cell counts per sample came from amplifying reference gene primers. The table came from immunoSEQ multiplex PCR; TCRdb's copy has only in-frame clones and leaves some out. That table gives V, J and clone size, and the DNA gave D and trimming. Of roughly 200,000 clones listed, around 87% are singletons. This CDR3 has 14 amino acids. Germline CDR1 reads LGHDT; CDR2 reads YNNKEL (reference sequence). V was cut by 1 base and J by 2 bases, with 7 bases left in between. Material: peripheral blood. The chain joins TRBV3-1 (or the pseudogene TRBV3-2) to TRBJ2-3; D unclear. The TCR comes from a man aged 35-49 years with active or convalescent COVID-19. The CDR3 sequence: CASSQGGFTDTQYF. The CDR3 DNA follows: TGTGCCAGCAGCCAAGGAGGATTCACAGATACGCAGTATTTT.